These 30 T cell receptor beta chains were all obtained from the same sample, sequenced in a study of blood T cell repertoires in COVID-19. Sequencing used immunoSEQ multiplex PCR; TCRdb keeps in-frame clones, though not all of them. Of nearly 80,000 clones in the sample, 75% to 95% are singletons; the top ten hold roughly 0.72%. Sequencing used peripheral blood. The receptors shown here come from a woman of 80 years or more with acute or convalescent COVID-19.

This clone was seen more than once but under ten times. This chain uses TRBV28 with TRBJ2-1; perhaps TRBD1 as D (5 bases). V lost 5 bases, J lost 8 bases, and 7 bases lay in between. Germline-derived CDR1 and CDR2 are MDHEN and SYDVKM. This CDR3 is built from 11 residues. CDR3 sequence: CASSIRDEQFF. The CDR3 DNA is TGTGCCAGCAGTATCAGGGATGAGCAGTTCTTC.

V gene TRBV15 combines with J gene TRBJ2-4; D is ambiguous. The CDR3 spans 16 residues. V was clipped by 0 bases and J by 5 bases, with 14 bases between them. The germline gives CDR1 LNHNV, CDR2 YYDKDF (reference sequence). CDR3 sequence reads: CATSRDSSARENIQYF. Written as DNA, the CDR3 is TGTGCCACCAGCAGAGATTCGTCGGCCCGGGAAAACATTCAGTACTTC. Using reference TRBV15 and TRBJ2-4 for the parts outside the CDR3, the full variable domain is DAMVIQNPRYQVTQFGKPVTLSCSQTLNHNVMYWYQQKSSQAPKLLFHYYDKDFNNEADTPDNFQSRRPNTSFCFLDIRSPGLGDTAMYLCATSRDSSARENIQYFGAGTRLSVL.

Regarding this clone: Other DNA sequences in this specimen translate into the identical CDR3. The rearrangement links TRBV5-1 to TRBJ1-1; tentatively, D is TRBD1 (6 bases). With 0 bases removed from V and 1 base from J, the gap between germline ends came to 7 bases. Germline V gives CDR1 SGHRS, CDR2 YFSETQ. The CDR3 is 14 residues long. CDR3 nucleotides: TGCGCCAGCAGCTTGGAGACAGGGAACACTGAAGCTTTCTTT. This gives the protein CASSLETGNTEAFF. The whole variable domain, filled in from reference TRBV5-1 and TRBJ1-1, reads KAGVTQTPRYLIKTRGQQVTLSCSPISGHRSVSWYQQTPGQGLQFLFEYFSETQRNKGNFPGRFSGRQFSNSRSEMNVSTLELGDSALYLCASSLETGNTEAFFGQGTRLTVV.

In DNA form, the CDR3 reads TGTGCCAGCAGCGTGGACAGGATGAACACTGAAGCTTTCTTT. Protein product: CASSVDRMNTEAFF. This rearrangement joins TRBV5-4 to TRBJ1-1, with 7 bases matching TRBD1. The CDR3 is 14 residues long. J gave up 0 bases and V 4 bases, and 3 bases lay outside the gene matches. Germline CDR1 reads SGHNT; CDR2 reads YYREEE (reference sequence).

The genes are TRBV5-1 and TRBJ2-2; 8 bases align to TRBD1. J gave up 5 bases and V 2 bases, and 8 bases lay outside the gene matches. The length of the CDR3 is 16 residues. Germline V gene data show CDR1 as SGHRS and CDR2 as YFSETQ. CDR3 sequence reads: CASSLQGVVATGELFF. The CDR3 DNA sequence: TGCGCCAGCAGCTTACAGGGGGTTGTTGCTACCGGGGAGCTGTTTTTT.

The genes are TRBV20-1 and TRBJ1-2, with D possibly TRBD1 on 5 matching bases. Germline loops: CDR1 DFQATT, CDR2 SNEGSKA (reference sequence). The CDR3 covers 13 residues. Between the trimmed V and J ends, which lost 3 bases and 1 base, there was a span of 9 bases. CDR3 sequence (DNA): TGCAGTGCTAGTGAGACAGTTAACTATGGCTACACCTTC. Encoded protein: CSASETVNYGYTF.

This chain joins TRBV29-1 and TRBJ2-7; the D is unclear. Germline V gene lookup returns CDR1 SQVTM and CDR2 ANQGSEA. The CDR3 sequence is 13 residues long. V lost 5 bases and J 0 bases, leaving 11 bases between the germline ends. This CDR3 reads CSVFSESSYEQYF. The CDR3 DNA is TGCAGCGTTTTTTCGGAGAGCTCCTACGAGCAGTACTTC.

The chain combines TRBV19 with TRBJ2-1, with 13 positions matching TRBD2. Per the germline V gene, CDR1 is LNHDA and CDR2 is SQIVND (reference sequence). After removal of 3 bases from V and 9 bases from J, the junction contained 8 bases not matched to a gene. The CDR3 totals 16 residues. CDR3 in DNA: TGTGCCAGTAGTATCGCTACTAGCGGGGGGGCGGCTGAGCAGTTCTTC. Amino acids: CASSIATSGGAAEQFF. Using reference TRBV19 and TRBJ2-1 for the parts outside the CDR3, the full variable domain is DGGITQSPKYLFRKEGQNVTLSCEQNLNHDAMYWYRQDPGQGLRLIYYSQIVNDFQKGDIAEGYSVSREKKESFPLTVTSAQKNPTAFYLCASSIATSGGAAEQFFGPGTRLTVL.

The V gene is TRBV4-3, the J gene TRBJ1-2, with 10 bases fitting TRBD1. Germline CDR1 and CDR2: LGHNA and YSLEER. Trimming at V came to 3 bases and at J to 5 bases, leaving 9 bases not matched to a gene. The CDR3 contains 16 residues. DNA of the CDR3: TGCGCCAGCAGCCAGAGGGACAGGGGATCTGGTTATGGCTACACCTTC. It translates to CASSQRDRGSGYGYTF.

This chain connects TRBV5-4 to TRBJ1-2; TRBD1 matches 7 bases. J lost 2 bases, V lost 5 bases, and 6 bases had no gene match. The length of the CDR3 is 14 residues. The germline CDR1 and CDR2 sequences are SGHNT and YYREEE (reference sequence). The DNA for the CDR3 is TGTGCCAGCAGTCCCCCGGGACAGAACTATGGCTACACCTTC. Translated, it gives CASSPPGQNYGYTF.

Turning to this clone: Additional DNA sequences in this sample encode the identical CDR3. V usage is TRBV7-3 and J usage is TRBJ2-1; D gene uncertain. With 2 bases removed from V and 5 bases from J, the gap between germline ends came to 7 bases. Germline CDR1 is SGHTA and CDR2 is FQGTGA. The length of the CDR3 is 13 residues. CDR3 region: CASSLSQDNEQFF. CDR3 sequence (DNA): TGTGCCAGCAGCTTATCCCAGGACAATGAGCAGTTCTTC.

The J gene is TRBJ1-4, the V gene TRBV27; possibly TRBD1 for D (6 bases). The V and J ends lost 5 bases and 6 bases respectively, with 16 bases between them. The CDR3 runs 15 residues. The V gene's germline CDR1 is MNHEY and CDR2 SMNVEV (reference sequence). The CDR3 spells CASSPEGESYEKLFF. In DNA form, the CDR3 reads TGTGCCAGCAGTCCCGAGGGGGAGTCTTATGAAAAACTGTTTTTT.

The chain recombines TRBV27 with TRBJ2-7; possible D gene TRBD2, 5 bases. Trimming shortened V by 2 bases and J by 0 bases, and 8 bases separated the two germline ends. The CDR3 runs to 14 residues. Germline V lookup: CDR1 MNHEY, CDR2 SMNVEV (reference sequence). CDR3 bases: TGTGCCAGCAGTTTAAGCGGAGCCTCCTACGAGCAGTACTTC. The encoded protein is CASSLSGASYEQYF.

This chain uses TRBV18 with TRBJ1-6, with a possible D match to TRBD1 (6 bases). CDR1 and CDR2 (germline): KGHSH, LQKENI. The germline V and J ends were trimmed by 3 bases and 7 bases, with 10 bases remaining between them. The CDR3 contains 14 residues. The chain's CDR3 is CASSPRGQNSPLHF. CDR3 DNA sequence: TGTGCCAGCTCACCTAGAGGACAGAATTCACCCCTCCACTTT.

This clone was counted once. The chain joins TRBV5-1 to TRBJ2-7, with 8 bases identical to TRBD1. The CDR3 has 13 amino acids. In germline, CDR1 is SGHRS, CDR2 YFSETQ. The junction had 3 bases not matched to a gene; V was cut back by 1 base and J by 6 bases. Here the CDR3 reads CASSLNRGIEQYF. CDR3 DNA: TGCGCCAGCAGCTTGAACAGGGGGATCGAGCAGTACTTC.

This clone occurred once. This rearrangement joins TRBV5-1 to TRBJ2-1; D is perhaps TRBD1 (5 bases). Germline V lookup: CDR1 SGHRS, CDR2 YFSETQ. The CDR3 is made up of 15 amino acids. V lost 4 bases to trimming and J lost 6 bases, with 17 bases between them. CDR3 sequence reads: CASSPKLRQGNEQFF. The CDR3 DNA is TGCGCCAGCAGCCCAAAACTACGGCAGGGCAATGAGCAGTTCTTC.

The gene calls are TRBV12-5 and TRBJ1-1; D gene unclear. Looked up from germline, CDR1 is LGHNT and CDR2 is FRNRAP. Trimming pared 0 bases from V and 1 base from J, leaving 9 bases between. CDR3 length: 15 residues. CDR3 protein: CASGLVLTGNTEAFF. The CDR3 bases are TGTGCTAGTGGTTTGGTACTCACGGGGAACACTGAAGCTTTCTTT. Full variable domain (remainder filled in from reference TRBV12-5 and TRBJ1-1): DARVTQTPRHKVTEMGQEVTMRCQPILGHNTVFWYRQTMMQGLELLAYFRNRAPLDDSGMPKDRFSAEMPDATLATLKIQPSEPRDSAVYFCASGLVLTGNTEAFFGQGTRLTVV.

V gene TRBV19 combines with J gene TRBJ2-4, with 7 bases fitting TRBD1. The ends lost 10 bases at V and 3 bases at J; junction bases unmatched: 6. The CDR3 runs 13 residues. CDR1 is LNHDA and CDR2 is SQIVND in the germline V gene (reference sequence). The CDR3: CATRGQGKNIQYF. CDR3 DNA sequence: TGTGCCACAAGGGGGCAAGGCAAAAACATTCAGTACTTC. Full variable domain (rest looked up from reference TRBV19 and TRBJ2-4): DGGITQSPKYLFRKEGQNVTLSCEQNLNHDAMYWYRQDPGQGLRLIYYSQIVNDFQKGDIAEGYSVSREKKESFPLTVTSAQKNPTAFYLCATRGQGKNIQYFGAGTRLSVL.

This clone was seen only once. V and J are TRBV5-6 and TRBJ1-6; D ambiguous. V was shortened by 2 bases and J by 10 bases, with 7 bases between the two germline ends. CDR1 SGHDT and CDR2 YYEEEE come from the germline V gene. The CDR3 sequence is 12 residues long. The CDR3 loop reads CASSLSRSPLHF. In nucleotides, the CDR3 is TGTGCCAGCAGCTTAAGTCGGTCACCCCTCCACTTT.

CDR3 nucleotides: TGTGCCAGCAGCAAGGGGTCAGGGAGGTTATCGGGCAATCAGCCCCAGCATTTT. The encoded protein is CASSKGSGRLSGNQPQHF. The rearrangement uses TRBV7-8 and TRBJ1-5; TRBD1 might be the D (5 bases). Germline V gene sequence: CDR1 SGHVS, CDR2 FQNEAQ. There are 18 residues in the CDR3. Trimming shortened V by 5 bases and J by 2 bases, and 22 bases separated the two germline ends.

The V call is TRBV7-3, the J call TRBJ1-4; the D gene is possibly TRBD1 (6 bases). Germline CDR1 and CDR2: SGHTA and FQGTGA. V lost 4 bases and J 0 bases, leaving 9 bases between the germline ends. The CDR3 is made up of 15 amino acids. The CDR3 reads CASSYRQATNEKLFF. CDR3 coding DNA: TGTGCCAGCAGCTATCGACAGGCAACTAATGAAAAACTGTTTTTT.

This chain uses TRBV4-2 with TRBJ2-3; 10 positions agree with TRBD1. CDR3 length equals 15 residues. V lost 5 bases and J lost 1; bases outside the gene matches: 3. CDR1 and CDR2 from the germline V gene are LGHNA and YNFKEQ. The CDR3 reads CASSLGQGGTDTQYF. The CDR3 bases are TGTGCCAGCAGCTTAGGACAGGGGGGCACAGATACGCAGTATTTT.

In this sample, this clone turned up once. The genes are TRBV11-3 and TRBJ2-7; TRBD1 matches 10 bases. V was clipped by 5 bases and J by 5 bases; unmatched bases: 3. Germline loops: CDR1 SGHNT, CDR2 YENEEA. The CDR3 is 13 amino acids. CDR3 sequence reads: CASSVDRGHEQYF. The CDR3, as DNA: TGTGCCAGCAGCGTCGACAGGGGGCACGAGCAGTACTTC.

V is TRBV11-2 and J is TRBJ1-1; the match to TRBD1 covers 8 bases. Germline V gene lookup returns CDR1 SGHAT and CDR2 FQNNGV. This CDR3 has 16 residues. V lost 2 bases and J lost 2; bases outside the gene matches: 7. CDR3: CASSLSAGQVNTEAFF. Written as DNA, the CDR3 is TGTGCCAGCAGCTTATCGGCGGGACAGGTTAACACTGAAGCTTTCTTT. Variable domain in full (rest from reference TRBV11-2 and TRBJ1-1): EAGVAQSPRYKIIEKRQSVAFWCNPISGHATLYWYQQILGQGPKLLIQFQNNGVVDDSQLPKDRFSAERLKGVDSTLKIQPAKLEDSAVYLCASSLSAGQVNTEAFFGQGTRLTVV.

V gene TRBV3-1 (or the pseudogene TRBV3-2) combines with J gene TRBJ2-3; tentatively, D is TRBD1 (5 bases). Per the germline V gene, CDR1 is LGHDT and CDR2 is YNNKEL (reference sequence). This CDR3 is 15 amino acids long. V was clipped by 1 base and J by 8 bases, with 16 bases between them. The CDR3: CASSQVGARQGTQYF. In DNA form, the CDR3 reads TGTGCCAGCAGCCAAGTAGGGGCTCGCCAGGGTACGCAGTATTTT.

In DNA form, the CDR3 reads TGTGCCAGCAGCGTTAGCGGGAGGGCCTACGAGCAGTACTTC. Its translation: CASSVSGRAYEQYF. This rearrangement joins TRBV5-6 to TRBJ2-7; TRBD2 matches 11 bases. Losses at the gene ends were 4 bases for V and 2 bases for J; bases not matched to a gene: 2. The CDR3 runs to 14 residues. CDR1 is SGHDT, CDR2 YYEEEE, per germline.

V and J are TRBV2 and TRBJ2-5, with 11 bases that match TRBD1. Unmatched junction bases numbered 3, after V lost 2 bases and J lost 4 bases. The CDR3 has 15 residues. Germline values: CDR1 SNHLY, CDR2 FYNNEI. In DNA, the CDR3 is TGTGCCAGCAGTGAACGAGGACAGGGGGCAGAGACCCAGTACTTC. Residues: CASSERGQGAETQYF. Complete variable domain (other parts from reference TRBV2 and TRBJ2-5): EPEVTQTPSHQVTQMGQEVILRCVPISNHLYFYWYRQILGQKVEFLVSFYNNEISEKSEIFDDQFSVERPDGSNFTLKIRSTKLEDSAMYFCASSERGQGAETQYFGPGTRLLVL.

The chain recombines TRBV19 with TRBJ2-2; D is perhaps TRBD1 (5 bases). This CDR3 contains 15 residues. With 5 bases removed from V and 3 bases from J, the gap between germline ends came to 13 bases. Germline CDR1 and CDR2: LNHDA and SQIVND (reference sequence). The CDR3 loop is CASSVHGQYTGELFF. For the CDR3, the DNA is TGTGCCAGTAGTGTACACGGACAATACACCGGGGAGCTGTTTTTT.

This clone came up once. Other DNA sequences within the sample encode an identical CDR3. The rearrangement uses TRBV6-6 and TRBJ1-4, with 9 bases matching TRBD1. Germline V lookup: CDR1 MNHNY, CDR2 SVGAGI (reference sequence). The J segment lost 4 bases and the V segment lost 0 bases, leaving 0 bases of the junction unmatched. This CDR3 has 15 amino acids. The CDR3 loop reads CASSYSGQGNEKLFF. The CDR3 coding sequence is TGTGCCAGCAGTTACTCGGGACAGGGTAATGAAAAACTGTTTTTT.

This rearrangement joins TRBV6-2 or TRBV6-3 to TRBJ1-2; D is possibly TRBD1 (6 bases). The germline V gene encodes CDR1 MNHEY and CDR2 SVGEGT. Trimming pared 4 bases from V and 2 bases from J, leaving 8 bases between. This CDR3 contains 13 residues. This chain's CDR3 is CASSSQGNYGYTF. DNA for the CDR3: TGTGCCAGCAGTTCACAGGGAAACTATGGCTACACCTTC.